This entry lists 16 T cell receptor beta chains sequenced from one sample in a study of shared clonotypes between healthy human individuals. Measured with immunoSEQ multiplex PCR; TCRdb has only the in-frame clones, and not every one. Of approximately 940,000 clones in the sample, 76% were seen once. The sequencing sample was made of memory CD4+ T cells sorted from blood. The subset denotes: CD45RA-negative fraction. The receptors stem from a young man in good health.

The chain joins TRBV29-1 to TRBJ2-7; D is undetermined. This CDR3 spans 12 amino acids. Trimming pared 7 bases from V and 5 bases from J, leaving 15 bases between. Germline V lookup: CDR1 SQVTM, CDR2 ANQGSEA. The CDR3 region has the DNA TGCAGCGCTTGGTCGGCAAGTCACGAGCAGTACTTC. Protein sequence: CSAWSASHEQYF.

This sequence joins TRBV9 and TRBJ2-4, with D possibly being TRBD1 (6 bases). V shed 4 bases and J shed 9 bases, with 20 bases lying between them. CDR1 is SGDLS and CDR2 is YYNGEE in the germline V gene. The CDR3 is made up of 15 amino acids. The CDR3 sequence: CASSPNGQGKGIQYF. The CDR3 nucleotides read TGTGCCAGCAGCCCCAATGGGCAGGGGAAGGGCATTCAGTACTTC.

Comment on this clone: Other DNA sequences in this sample translate to the same CDR3. The chain links TRBV6-5 to TRBJ2-1, with 10 positions matching TRBD2. Trimming cost V 6 bases and J 1 base; bases outside gene matches: 3. The CDR3 runs 15 residues. Germline lookup yields CDR1 MNHEY and CDR2 SVGAGI. DNA for the CDR3: TGTGCCAGCAGCTTGACTAGCGGGTCCTACAATGAGCAGTTCTTC. This encodes CASSLTSGSYNEQFF.

This chain joins TRBV30 and TRBJ2-7, with TRBD1 identical over 9 bases. The germline V gene encodes CDR1 GTSNPN and CDR2 SVGIG (reference sequence). This CDR3 contains 14 residues. The ends lost 2 bases at V and 3 bases at J; junction bases unmatched: 5. The CDR3 reads CAWSFGTGYYEQYF. CDR3 DNA: TGTGCCTGGAGTTTCGGGACAGGGTACTACGAGCAGTACTTC.

This clone was detected only a few times. This CDR3 is CATDSYTDTQYF. The CDR3 region has the DNA TGCGCCACGGACAGTTACACAGATACGCAGTATTTT. The V call is TRBV10-1, the J call TRBJ2-3; D might be TRBD1 (6 bases). The germline V gene encodes CDR1 WNHNN and CDR2 SYGVQD (reference sequence). The CDR3 covers 12 residues. V gave up 10 bases and J gave up 2 bases, with 10 bases separating them.

Turning to this clone: Other DNA sequences in the sample encode the same CDR3. This chain joins TRBV7-9 and TRBJ1-2, with TRBD1 identical over 12 bases. Germline loops: CDR1 SEHNR, CDR2 FQNEAQ (reference sequence). There are 15 residues in the CDR3. The V gene end was trimmed by 3 bases and the J gene end by 3 bases; junction bases not matched to a gene: 2. CDR3 nucleotide sequence: TGTGCCAGCAGCTTGGGACAGGGGGCAGACTATGGCTACACCTTC. Translation gives CASSLGQGADYGYTF.

The CDR3 loop reads CASSESGQGPTEAFF. The CDR3 DNA is TGTGCCAGCAGTGAATCGGGACAGGGACCCACTGAAGCTTTCTTT. The chain employs TRBV25-1 and TRBJ1-1; 9 bases match TRBD1. The junction had 4 bases not matched to a gene; V was cut back by 1 base and J by 4 bases. Germline CDR1 is MGHDK and CDR2 is SYGVNS. The length of the CDR3 is 15 residues.

In this sample, this clone turned up once. The chain joins TRBV25-1 to TRBJ2-3, with D perhaps matching TRBD1 (5 bases). The length of the CDR3 is 13 residues. Trimming took off 7 bases at V and 14 bases at J, with 22 bases between the two ends. Per the germline V gene, CDR1 is MGHDK and CDR2 is SYGVNS. CDR3 loop: CASKHPPGPQPYF. DNA for the CDR3: TGTGCCAGCAAGCACCCTCCAGGGCCGCAGCCGTATTTT. Together with reference TRBV25-1 and TRBJ2-3, the CDR3 gives the full variable domain: EADIYQTPRYLVIGTGKKITLECSQTMGHDKMYWYQQDPGMELHLIHYSYGVNSTEKGDLSSESTVSRIRTEHFPLTLESARPSHTSQYLCASKHPPGPQPYFGPGTRLTVL.

This CDR3 is CASSATGVHYNEQFF. The CDR3 coding sequence is TGTGCCAGCAGCGCAACCGGGGTACATTACAATGAGCAGTTCTTC. The V call is TRBV5-4, the J call TRBJ2-1; TRBD2 is a possible D gene (5 bases). V was pared by 4 bases and J by 4 bases, with 15 bases between. The germline CDR1 and CDR2 sequences are SGHNT and YYREEE (reference sequence). CDR3 length equals 15 residues.

Only a few counts were recorded for this clone. The chain employs TRBV2 and TRBJ2-1; possible D gene TRBD1, 6 bases. V lost 3 bases, J lost 4 bases, and 10 bases lay in between. This CDR3 spans 14 amino acids. The germline CDR1 and CDR2 sequences are SNHLY and FYNNEI. The CDR3 protein is CASSDLGAYNEQFF. The CDR3 DNA reads as TGTGCCAGCAGTGACTTGGGGGCATACAATGAGCAGTTCTTC.

This sequence joins TRBV2 and TRBJ1-4, with D perhaps TRBD1 (5 bases). Between the trimmed V and J ends, which lost 3 bases and 12 bases, there was a span of 8 bases. CDR1 SNHLY and CDR2 FYNNEI come from the germline V gene. The CDR3 sequence is 11 residues long. DNA for the CDR3: TGTGCCAGCAGTGACAGGGTGGAACTGTTTTTT. It translates to CASSDRVELFF.

The chain combines TRBV30 with TRBJ1-4; the D gene is possibly TRBD1 (6 bases). With 3 bases removed from V and 4 bases from J, the gap between germline ends came to 15 bases. Per germline, CDR1 GTSNPN and CDR2 SVGIG (reference sequence). CDR3 length equals 15 residues. The CDR3 DNA is TGTGCCTGGAGCGTCACGGGGGCGGTTAATGAAAAACTGTTTTTT. Amino acid sequence: CAWSVTGAVNEKLFF.

This clone was observed a few times. Other DNA sequences from this sample encode an identical CDR3 as well. The chain couples TRBV7-9 to TRBJ2-3; D is uncertain. V was pared by 3 bases and J by 0 bases, with 1 base between. Germline V CDR1 and CDR2: SEHNR, FQNEAQ (reference sequence). The CDR3 is 12 amino acids. The CDR3 region is CASSLSTDTQYF. For the CDR3, the DNA is TGTGCCAGCAGCTTGAGCACAGATACGCAGTATTTT. Full variable domain (missing parts from reference TRBV7-9 and TRBJ2-3): DTGVSQNPRHKITKRGQNVTFRCDPISEHNRLYWYRQTLGQGPEFLTYFQNEAQLEKSRLLSDRFSAERPKGSFSTLEIQRTEQGDSAMYLCASSLSTDTQYFGPGTRLTVL.

The gene calls are TRBV6-1 and TRBJ2-2; possible D gene TRBD1, 6 bases. The CDR3 consists of 15 residues. The germline V gene has CDR1 MNHNS and CDR2 SASEGT. Deletions cut 3 bases from V and 1 base from J, with 9 bases between. CDR3 in DNA: TGTGCCAGCAGTGAGAGGGGGAGGAACACCGGGGAGCTGTTTTTT. Protein product: CASSERGRNTGELFF.

This clone was picked up many times. The V call is TRBV10-3, the J call TRBJ1-1, with 8 bases matching TRBD1. The germline gives CDR1 ENHRY, CDR2 SYGVKD. The ends lost 6 bases at V and 4 bases at J; junction bases unmatched: 7. The CDR3 loop spans 14 amino acids. This chain's CDR3 is CAIRGQAELTEAFF. DNA for the CDR3: TGTGCCATCAGGGGACAGGCTGAGCTCACTGAAGCTTTCTTT.

J is TRBJ1-5 and V is TRBV6-6; tentatively, D is TRBD1 (5 bases). The V end was cut by 5 bases, the J end by 8 bases, with 16 bases between. Germline values: CDR1 MNHNY, CDR2 SVGAGI (reference sequence). The CDR3 totals 14 residues. CDR3 amino acids: CASSNRGFVEPQHF. The CDR3 DNA reads TGTGCCAGCAGTAATCGGGGGTTTGTAGAGCCCCAGCATTTT.